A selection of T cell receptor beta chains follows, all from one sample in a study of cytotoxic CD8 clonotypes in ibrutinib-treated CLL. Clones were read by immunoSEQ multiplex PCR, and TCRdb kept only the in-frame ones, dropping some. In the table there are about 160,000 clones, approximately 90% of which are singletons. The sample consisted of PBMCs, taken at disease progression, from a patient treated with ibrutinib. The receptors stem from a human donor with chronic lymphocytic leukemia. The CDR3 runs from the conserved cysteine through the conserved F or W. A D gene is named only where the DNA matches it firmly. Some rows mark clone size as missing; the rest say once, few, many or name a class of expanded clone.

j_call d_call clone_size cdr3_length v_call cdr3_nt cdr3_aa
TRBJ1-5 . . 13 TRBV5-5 TGTGCCAGCAGCTTGGACAGGGTTCAGCCCCAGCATTTT CASSLDRVQPQHF
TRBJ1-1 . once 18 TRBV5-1 TGCGCCAGCAGCTCCGGACAGCGGGTGCTCCCGATGAACACTGAAGCTTTCTTT CASSSGQRVLPMNTEAFF
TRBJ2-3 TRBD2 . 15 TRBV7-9 TGTGCCAGCAGCGCGACGGGAGGAGGCACAGATACGCAGTATTTT CASSATGGGTDTQYF
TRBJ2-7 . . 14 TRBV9 TGTGCCAGCAGCGCTTCAGGGGCCTCCTACGAGCAGTACTTC CASSASGASYEQYF
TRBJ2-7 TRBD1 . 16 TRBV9 TGTGCCAGCAGCGTAGGTGGTGGGACAGGGGCCTACGAGCAGTACTTC CASSVGGGTGAYEQYF
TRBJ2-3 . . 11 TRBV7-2 TGTGCCAGCACCCCCTCCAGTACGCAGTATTTT CASTPSSTQYF
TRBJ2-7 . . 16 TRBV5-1 TGCGCCAGCAGCCCCGGCAGAGTGTCCTCCTCCTACGAGCAGTACTTC CASSPGRVSSSYEQYF
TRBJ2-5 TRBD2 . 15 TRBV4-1 TGCGCCAGCAGCCAAGGTCTAGCGGGACCAGAGACCCAGTACTTC CASSQGLAGPETQYF
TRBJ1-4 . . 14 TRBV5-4 TGTGCCAGCAGTAGGGGGGGTGGTGACGAAAAACTGTTTTTT CASSRGGGDEKLFF
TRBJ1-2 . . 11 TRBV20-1 TGCAGTGCCTATCCAGGGCGAGGCTACACCTTC CSAYPGRGYTF
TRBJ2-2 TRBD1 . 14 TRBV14 TGTGCCAGCAGCAGACAGGGCAACACCGGGGAGCTGTTTTTT CASSRQGNTGELFF
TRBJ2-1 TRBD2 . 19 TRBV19 TGTGCCAGTAGTATAGCTATGGGACTAGCGGGAGGGCCAGACAATGAGCAGTTCTTC CASSIAMGLAGGPDNEQFF
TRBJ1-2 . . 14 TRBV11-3 TGTGCCAGCAGCTCACTACGAGGGGACTATGGCTACACCTTC CASSSLRGDYGYTF
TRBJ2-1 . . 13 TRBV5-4 TGTGCCAGCAGCAATACAGGCCGTTATGAGCAGTTCTTC CASSNTGRYEQFF
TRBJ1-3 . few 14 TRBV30 TGTGCCTGGAGTGGACGGGCCTCTGGAAACACCATATATTTT CAWSGRASGNTIYF
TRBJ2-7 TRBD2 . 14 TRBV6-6 TGTGCCAGCAGTCAGACTAGCGGGAGCTTTGAGCAGTACTTC CASSQTSGSFEQYF
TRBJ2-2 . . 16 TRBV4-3 TGCGCCAGCAGCCAAGGGACGGGGATGAACACCGGGGAGCTGTTTTTT CASSQGTGMNTGELFF
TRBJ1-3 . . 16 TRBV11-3 TGTGCCAGCAGCTTAGCCGGGGTTCAAGGTGGAAACACCATATATTTT CASSLAGVQGGNTIYF
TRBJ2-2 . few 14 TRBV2 TGTGCCAGCAGTTTAGCCCCAGTCACCGGGGAGCTGTTTTTT CASSLAPVTGELFF
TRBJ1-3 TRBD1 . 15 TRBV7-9 TGTGCCAGCAGCGGACAGGGCTTATCTGGAAACACCATATATTTT CASSGQGLSGNTIYF
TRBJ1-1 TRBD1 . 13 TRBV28 TGTGCCAGCAGTTTATACAGGGGGACTGAAGCTTTCTTT CASSLYRGTEAFF
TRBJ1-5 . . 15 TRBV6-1 TGTGCCAGCAGTGATTTGGCCAGGGCCTTTCAGCCCCAGCATTTT CASSDLARAFQPQHF
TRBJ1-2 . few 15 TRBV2 TGTGCCAGCAGTCTCCCGGGGGGGCGCAACTATGGCTACACCTTC CASSLPGGRNYGYTF
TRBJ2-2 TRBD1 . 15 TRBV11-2 TGTGCCAGCAGTATAGGACAGGGGCCGACCGGGGAGCTGTTTTTT CASSIGQGPTGELFF
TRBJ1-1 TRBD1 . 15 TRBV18 TGTGCCAGCTCACGACAGGGTAATTCCGGGGCTGAAGCTTTCTTT CASSRQGNSGAEAFF
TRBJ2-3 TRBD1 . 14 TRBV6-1 TGTGCCAGCAGTACCGACCCTCGGACAGGTACGCAGTATTTT CASSTDPRTGTQYF
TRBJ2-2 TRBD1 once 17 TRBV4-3 TGCGCCAGCAGCCAAGCACTGGCGACAGGGAAGTCCGGGGAGCTGTTTTTT CASSQALATGKSGELFF
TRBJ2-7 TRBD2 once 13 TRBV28 TGTGCCAGCACACCCAGCGGGATCTACGAGCAGTACTTC CASTPSGIYEQYF